This T cell receptor beta chain is from a study of OX40 agonist ivuxolimab in advanced cancers. Measured with immunoSEQ multiplex PCR; TCRdb has only the in-frame clones, and not every one. The sample has 70,000 to 85,000 clones, roughly 84% seen once. The sequence was obtained from an adult with an advanced solid tumor such as melanoma, head and neck, liver or kidney cancer. The sample consisted of CD4+ or CD8+ T cells sorted from blood, taken in a trial of the OX40 agonist ivuxolimab.

CDR3 amino acids: CASSLLGSGDNEQFF. The CDR3 region has the DNA TGTGCCAGCAGCTTGTTGGGATCAGGGGACAATGAGCAGTTCTTC. The J gene is TRBJ2-1, the V gene TRBV5-6, with TRBD1 as a possible D gene (6 bases). The CDR3 contains 15 residues. Germline loops: CDR1 SGHDT, CDR2 YYEEEE. The germline V and J ends were trimmed by 1 base and 5 bases, with 13 bases remaining between them.